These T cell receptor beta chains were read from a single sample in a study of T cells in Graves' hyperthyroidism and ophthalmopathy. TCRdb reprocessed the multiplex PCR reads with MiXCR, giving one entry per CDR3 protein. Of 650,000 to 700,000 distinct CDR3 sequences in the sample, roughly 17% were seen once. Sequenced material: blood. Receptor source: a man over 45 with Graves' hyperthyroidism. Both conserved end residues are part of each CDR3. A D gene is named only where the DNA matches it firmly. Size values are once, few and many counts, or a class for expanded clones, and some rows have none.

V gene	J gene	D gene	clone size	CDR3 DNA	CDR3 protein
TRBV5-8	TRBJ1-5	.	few	TGTGCCAGCAGCTCGGGGGGTAATCGGCCCCAGCATTTT	CASSSGGNRPQHF
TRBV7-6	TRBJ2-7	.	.	TGTGCCAGCAGCTTAAATCCCGGGTCCCCCAAAGGAAACGAGCAGTACTTC	CASSLNPGSPKGNEQYF
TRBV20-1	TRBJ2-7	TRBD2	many	TGCAGTGCTAGAATTGGGACTAGGAGCTACGAGCAGTACTTC	CSARIGTRSYEQYF
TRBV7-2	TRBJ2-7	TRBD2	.	TGTGCCAGCAGCCTCTCAAGCGGGAGGTGGGGAGAGCAGTACTTC	CASSLSSGRWGEQYF
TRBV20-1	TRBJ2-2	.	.	TGCAGTGCTTCCGACAGGGCGGGAAGCGGGGAGCTGTTTTTT	CSASDRAGSGELFF
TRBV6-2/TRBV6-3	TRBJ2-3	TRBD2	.	TGTGCCAGCACTCCTTATAGCGGGGCCGGGGAGGATACGCAGTATTTT	CASTPYSGAGEDTQYF
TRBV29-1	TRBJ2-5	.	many	TGCAGCGTCGTCGGGGTACCCCAGGGGACCCAGTACTTC	CSVVGVPQGTQYF
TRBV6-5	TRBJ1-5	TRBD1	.	TGTGCCAGCAGTTACCCGCAGGGACAGGGTTACAATCAGCCCCAGCATTTT	CASSYPQGQGYNQPQHF
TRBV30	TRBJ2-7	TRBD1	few	TGTGCCTGGAGAAACAGGGGTGTGGGGGAGCAGTACTTC	CAWRNRGVGEQYF
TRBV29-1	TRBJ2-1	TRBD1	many	TGCAGCGTTGAGAAGGGGGGGACAGGGGTAATTGAGCAGTTCTTC	CSVEKGGTGVIEQFF
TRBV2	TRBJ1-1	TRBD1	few	TGTGCCAGCAGGGGACAGGTAGTAGAAGCTTTCTTT	CASRGQVVEAFF
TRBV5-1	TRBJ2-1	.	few	TGCGCCAGCAGCTGGACCAAAGGGTCCTACAATGAGCAGTTCTTC	CASSWTKGSYNEQFF
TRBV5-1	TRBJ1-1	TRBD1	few	TGCGCCAGCAGGGGGACAGGGGTTTACAGCACTGAAGCTTTCTTT	CASRGTGVYSTEAFF
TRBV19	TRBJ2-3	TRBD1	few	TGTGCCAGTAGTATCGGACAGGGTCCAGATACGCAGTATTTT	CASSIGQGPDTQYF
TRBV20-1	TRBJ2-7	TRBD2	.	TGCAGTGCCCCGACCGGGCTAGCGGGGGAAGAGTACGAGCAGTACTTC	CSAPTGLAGEEYEQYF
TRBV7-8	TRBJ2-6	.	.	TGTGCCAGCAGCTTATTTTCTGGGGCCAACGTCCTGACTTTC	CASSLFSGANVLTF
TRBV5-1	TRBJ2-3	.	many	TGCGCCAGCAGCCCGAACGGCCCCGGGGGAGCAGATACGCAGTATTTT	CASSPNGPGGADTQYF
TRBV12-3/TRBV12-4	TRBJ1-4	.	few	TGTGCCAGCAGCACGGGCAGGGGCGGGGAAAAACTGTTTTTT	CASSTGRGGEKLFF
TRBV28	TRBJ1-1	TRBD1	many	TGTGCCAGCAGTTCCGGGACAGGAATAACTGAAGCTTTCTTT	CASSSGTGITEAFF
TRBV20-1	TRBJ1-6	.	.	TGCAGTGCGAGCCTCCAACAGAATTCACCCCTCCACTTT	CSASLQQNSPLHF
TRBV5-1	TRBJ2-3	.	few	TGCGCCAGCAGCTTGCGGGTAGGGCCGGCCACAGATACGCAGTATTTT	CASSLRVGPATDTQYF
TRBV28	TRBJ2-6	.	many	TGTGCCAGCAGTTTAAGGGCCTCTGGGGCCAACGTCCTGACTTTC	CASSLRASGANVLTF
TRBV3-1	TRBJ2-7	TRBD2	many	TGTGCCAGCAGCCAAGGGACTAGCCCCTACGAGCAGTACTTC	CASSQGTSPYEQYF
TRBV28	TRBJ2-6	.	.	TGTGCCAGCAGTTTACTCACCAACGTCCTGACTTTC	CASSLLTNVLTF
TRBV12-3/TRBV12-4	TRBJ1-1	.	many	TGTGCCAGCAGTTTAAGAGGTGTGCAAGGGGGATTCACTGAAGCTTTCTTT	CASSLRGVQGGFTEAFF
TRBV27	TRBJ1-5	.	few	TGTGCCAGCAGTTCTAGGGGACAGCCCCAGCATTTT	CASSSRGQPQHF
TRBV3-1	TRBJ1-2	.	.	TGTGCCAGCAGCCCTAGACCTTTGTACAGGGAGTATGGCTACACCTTC	CASSPRPLYREYGYTF
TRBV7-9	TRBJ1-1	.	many	TGTGCCAGCAGCTTATCTTCAGGGTTCCTTGAAGCTTTCTTT	CASSLSSGFLEAFF
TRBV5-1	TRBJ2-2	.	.	TGCGCCAGCAGCCCCGGACTCCAAAACACCGGGGAGCTGTTTTTT	CASSPGLQNTGELFF
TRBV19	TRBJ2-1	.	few	TGTGCCAGTAGTATGCGGGACATTTCCTACAATGAGCAGTTCTTC	CASSMRDISYNEQFF
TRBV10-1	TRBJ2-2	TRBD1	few	TGCGCCAGCAGTGGGACAGGGGGCGGGAGCACCGGGGAGCTGTTTTTT	CASSGTGGGSTGELFF
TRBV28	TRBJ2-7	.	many	TGTGCCAGCACCTACGGGGGCGCCGGCTACGAGCAGTACTTC	CASTYGGAGYEQYF
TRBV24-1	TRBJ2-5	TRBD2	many	TGTGCCACCAGTGATCCCGGCCTCAGCGGGGTACAAGAGACCCAGTACTTC	CATSDPGLSGVQETQYF
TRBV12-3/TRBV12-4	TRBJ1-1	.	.	TGTGCCAGCAGTCCGCCTGGGGGGAGTTTTGCTGAAGCTTTCTTT	CASSPPGGSFAEAFF
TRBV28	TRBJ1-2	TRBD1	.	TGTGCCAGCGGAGGCTCCGACAGGGACTATGGCTACACCTTC	CASGGSDRDYGYTF
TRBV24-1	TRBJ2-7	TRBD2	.	TGTGCCACCAGTGATGCAACTAGCGGGAGCTACGAGCAGTACTTC	CATSDATSGSYEQYF
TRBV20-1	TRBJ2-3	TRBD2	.	TGCAGTGCTAAACCCGGGACTGGCGGGAGTTTGGGTACGCAGTATTTT	CSAKPGTGGSLGTQYF
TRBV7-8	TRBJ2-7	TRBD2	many	TGTGCCAGCAGCTTAGCGGGACTAGCGGGCCTTAAGTCCTACGAGCAGTACTTC	CASSLAGLAGLKSYEQYF
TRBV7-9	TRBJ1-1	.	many	TGTGCCAGCAGCTTAGCGAAGGCCAGTTTGAACACTGAAGCTTTCTTT	CASSLAKASLNTEAFF
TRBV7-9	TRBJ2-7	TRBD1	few	TGTGCCAGCAGCTTAGCAATGCGGACAGGGGACTCCTACGAGCAGTACTTC	CASSLAMRTGDSYEQYF
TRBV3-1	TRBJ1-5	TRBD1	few	TGTGCCAGCAGCCAAGGAGGGACAGGCAATCAGCCCCAGCATTTT	CASSQGGTGNQPQHF
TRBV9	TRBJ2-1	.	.	TGTGCCAGCAGCGGGACTGCGATATACAATGAGCAGTTCTTC	CASSGTAIYNEQFF
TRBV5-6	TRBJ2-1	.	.	TGTGCCAGCAGCTTGGATTCCGACAATGAGCAGTTCTTC	CASSLDSDNEQFF
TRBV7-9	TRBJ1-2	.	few	TGTGCCAGCAGCTTAGGTGGCATGGAGAGTAACTATGGCTACACCTTC	CASSLGGMESNYGYTF
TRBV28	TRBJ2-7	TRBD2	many	TGTGCCAGCAGTCCACCTAGCGGGAGGGCCCGCGAGCAGTACTTC	CASSPPSGRAREQYF
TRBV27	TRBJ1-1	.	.	TGTGCCAGCAGTTTAAAGCAGGGTAACACTGAAGCTTTCTTT	CASSLKQGNTEAFF
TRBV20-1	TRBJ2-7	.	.	TGCAGTGCAAAAACTAGTGCCTACGAGCAGTACTTC	CSAKTSAYEQYF
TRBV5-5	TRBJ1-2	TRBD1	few	TGTGCCAGCAGCTTGCAGGGGGCGTCTAACTATGGCTACACCTTC	CASSLQGASNYGYTF
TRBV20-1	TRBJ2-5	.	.	TGCAGTGCTACGAAGGCAGGCCAAGAGACCCAGTACTTC	CSATKAGQETQYF
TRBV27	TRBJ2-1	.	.	TGTGCCAGCAGTCCGGGGGTAGCCTACTACAATGAGCAGTTCTTC	CASSPGVAYYNEQFF
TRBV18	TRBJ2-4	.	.	TGTGCCAGCTCACCAGGCAGGGGGGACGCTCAGTACTTC	CASSPGRGDAQYF
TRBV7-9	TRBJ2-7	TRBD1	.	TGTGCCAGCAGGGGACAGGGGCTCGAGCAGTACTTC	CASRGQGLEQYF
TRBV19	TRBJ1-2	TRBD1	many	TGTGCCAGTAGTTCCGCAGGGGGCTTCGGCTATGGCTACACCTTC	CASSSAGGFGYGYTF
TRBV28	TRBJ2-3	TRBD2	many	TGTGCCAGCAGTTTAGTAGCGGGAGGTACCACAGATACGCAGTATTTT	CASSLVAGGTTDTQYF
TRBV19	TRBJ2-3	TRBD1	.	TGTGCCAGTAAACGGGACAGAGTGACAGATACGCAGTATTTT	CASKRDRVTDTQYF
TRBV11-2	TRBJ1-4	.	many	TGTGCCAGCAGCTTAGGTTTTGCAACTAATGAAAAACTGTTTTTT	CASSLGFATNEKLFF
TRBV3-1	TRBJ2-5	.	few	TGTGCCAGCAGCCAAGCCGCCACTAGCCAACAAGAGACCCAGTACTTC	CASSQAATSQQETQYF
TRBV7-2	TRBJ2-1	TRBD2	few	TGTGCCAGCAGCCTCGACATGGGGGGGGGTGAGCAGTTCTTC	CASSLDMGGGEQFF
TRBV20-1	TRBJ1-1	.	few	TGCAGTGCTAGAGGGGAGGCGGTGAACACTGAAGCTTTCTTT	CSARGEAVNTEAFF